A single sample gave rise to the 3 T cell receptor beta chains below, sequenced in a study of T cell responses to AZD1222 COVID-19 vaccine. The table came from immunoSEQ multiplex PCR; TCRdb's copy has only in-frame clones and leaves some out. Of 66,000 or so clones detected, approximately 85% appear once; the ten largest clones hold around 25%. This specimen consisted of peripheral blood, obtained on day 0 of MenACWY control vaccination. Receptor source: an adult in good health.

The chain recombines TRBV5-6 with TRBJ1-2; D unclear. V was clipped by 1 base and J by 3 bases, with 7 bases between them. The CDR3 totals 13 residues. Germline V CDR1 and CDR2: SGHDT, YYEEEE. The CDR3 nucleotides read TGTGCCAGCAGCTTGCGGGGTCACTATGGCTACACCTTC. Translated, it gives CASSLRGHYGYTF.

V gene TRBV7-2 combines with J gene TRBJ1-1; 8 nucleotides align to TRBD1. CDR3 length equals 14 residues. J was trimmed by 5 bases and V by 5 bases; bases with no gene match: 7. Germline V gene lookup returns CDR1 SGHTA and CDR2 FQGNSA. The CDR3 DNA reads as TGTGCCAGCAGCCTGTACAGGGGGGAGACTGAAGCTTTCTTT. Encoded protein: CASSLYRGETEAFF.

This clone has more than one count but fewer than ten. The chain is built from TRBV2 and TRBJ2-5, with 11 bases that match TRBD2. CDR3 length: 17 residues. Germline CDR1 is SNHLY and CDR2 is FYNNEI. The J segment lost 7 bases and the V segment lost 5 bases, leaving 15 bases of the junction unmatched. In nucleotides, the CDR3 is TGTGCCAGCAGTCCAGGACTAGCGGGTGGAAATCTTTGGACCCAGTACTTC. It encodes CASSPGLAGGNLWTQYF.